Below, one TCR beta chain is given with its context. No cognate antigen has been identified for it. The sample holds no much larger clone one base away, and base qualities are not on file. The immunoSEQ Assay, a bias-controlled multiplex PCR, was used to amplify TCRbeta CDR3 regions from genomic DNA. Turning to the authors' computational methods: Nucleated cell counts per sample were estimated from amplification of reference gene primers within the assay. Sequence reads were collapsed and filtered to measure the absolute abundance of every unique TCRbeta CDR3 rearrangement. For each sample, productive Simpson clonality was calculated as the square root of Simpson's diversity index over productive rearrangements. Here the immuneACCESS table is served through TCRdb, limited to in-frame sequences with V and J called. Missing clones are a known gap in these copies; in checked studies unresolved V genes cover under half, and the rest lacks a known reason. The V and J calls and clone size are taken from that table; D and trimming were inferred from the DNA. In this sample the table shows almost 250,000 clones, roughly 86% of which occur a single time. The ten largest clones represent roughly 5.2% of the sample.

The sample originates from a study of blood T cell repertoires in COVID-19 (dated by TCRdb to the early 2020s). Broadly, across the study: Samples covering the acute and convalescent phases of COVID-19 were provided by collaborators in the United States, Italy and Spain. HLA class I and class II types, where available, came from metadata supplied by the sample provider rather than from assay-based typing. A freely available public database, intended as a resource for researchers studying the immune response to SARS-CoV-2, is where the repertoires were released. Samples came from the ongoing ImmuneRACE study (first 160 participants) plus 1,254 subjects from 6 global collaborators. The prospective study material was composed of cDNA or gDNA derived from T cells, B-cell-depleted T cells, or PBMCs. A de-identified subject ID, COVID-19 status, age in years and sex were almost always included in the sample metadata. Subjects who had been exposed to COVID-19, were actively infected with it, or had recovered from it provided the deeply sampled blood TCRbeta repertoires that made up the dataset.

One collaborating source in Seattle enrolled patients during active infection and followed them longitudinally through the course of disease. Each collaborating institution followed its own protocols to collect whole blood in K2EDTA tubes. For TCRbeta analysis, collaborators shipped samples in one of three forms: frozen whole blood, isolated PBMCs, or DNA extracted from either of those sample types. Paper-wide results and their limitations: How much clinical and demographic metadata was included differed by source and by participant, and the metadata was provided uncurated.

Sequencing was carried out using peripheral blood. The receptor comes from a woman aged 80 or over with COVID-19, enrolled during active disease.

For the CDR3, the sequence is CASSSTGPTGYTF. The DNA is as follows: TGTGCCAGCAGTTCGACAGGGCCTACGGGCTACACCTTC. Recombination connected TRBV27 to TRBJ1-2; 7 central bases correspond to TRBD1. There are 13 amino acids in the CDR3, from cysteine to phenylalanine inclusive. CDR3 DNA only is kept here, 39 bases in frame from base 1. Trimming removed 4 bases from V and 8 bases from J; the gene matches leave 7 bases unexplained. CDR1 MNHEY and CDR2 SMNVEV were looked up in the germline V gene (reference sequence).